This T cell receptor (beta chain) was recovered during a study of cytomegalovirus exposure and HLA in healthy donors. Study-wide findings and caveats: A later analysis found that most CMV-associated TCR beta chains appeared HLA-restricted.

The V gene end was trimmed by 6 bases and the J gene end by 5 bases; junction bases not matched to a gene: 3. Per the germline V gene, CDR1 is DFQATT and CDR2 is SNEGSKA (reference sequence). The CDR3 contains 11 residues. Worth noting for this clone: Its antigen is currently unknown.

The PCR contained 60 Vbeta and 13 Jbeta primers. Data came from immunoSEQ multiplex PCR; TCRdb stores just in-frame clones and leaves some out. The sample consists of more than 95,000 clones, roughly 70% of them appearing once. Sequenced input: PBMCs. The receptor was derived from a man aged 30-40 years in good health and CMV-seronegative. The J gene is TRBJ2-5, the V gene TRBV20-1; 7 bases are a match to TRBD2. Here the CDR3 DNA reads TGCAGTGCCCACGGGGGGGAGACCCAGTACTTC. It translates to CSAHGGETQYF.